This passage covers 20 T cell receptor beta chains from one sample sequenced in a study of blood T cells in healthy people across ages. The authors ran a second PCR of 7 to 11 cycles using a sample-barcoded 5' primer and a J-beta primer mix. In TCRdb, the 5' RACE reads were re-called with MiXCR into one record per CDR3 protein. The profile shows about 680,000 distinct CDR3 sequences, about half of them singletons. Specimen: blood. Every receptor here comes from a woman aged 55-75 years in good health.

The rearrangement links TRBV28 to TRBJ2-6, with unresolved D. The CDR3 length is 14 residues. Germline CDR1 reads MDHEN; CDR2 reads SYDVKM. The V gene lost 7 bases and the J gene lost 1 base, with 8 bases spanning the gap. The DNA for the CDR3 is TGTGCCAGCATCGTCTCTTCTGGGGCCAACGTCCTGACTTTC. Translating gives CASIVSSGANVLTF.

This clonotype showed up just once. Sequence at one end of the junction differs from germline and may be a read error. The chain employs TRBV20-1 and TRBJ2-7; the match to TRBD2 covers 8 bases. The germline CDR1 and CDR2 sequences are DFQATT and SNEGSKA (reference sequence). This CDR3 has 15 amino acids. As DNA, the CDR3 is TGCAGTACTAGAGATGAAAGCGGGAGTGGATACGAGCAGTACTTC. It codes for CSTRDESGSGYEQYF.

This clonotype was seen just once. One junction end does not reproduce the germline sequence, and a read error may be involved. The chain links TRBV10-3 to TRBJ2-5; 8 positions match TRBD2. This CDR3 is built from 16 residues. CDR1 is ENHRY and CDR2 is SYGVKD in the germline V gene. DNA for the CDR3: TGTGCCAGCAGTGCGGTAGCGGGACCTAAGAAGGAGACCCAGTACTTC. Amino acid sequence: CASSAVAGPKKETQYF.

The chain joins TRBV3-1 to TRBJ1-2; TRBD1 matches at 12 bases. J lost 8 bases, V lost 4 bases, and 5 bases had no gene match. The CDR3 contains 14 residues. Germline V gene lookup returns CDR1 LGHDT and CDR2 YNNKEL (reference sequence). CDR3 protein: CASSPRDRGPGYTF. The CDR3 DNA reads as TGTGCCAGCAGCCCCCGGGACAGGGGGCCGGGCTACACCTTC.

V gene TRBV7-9 combines with J gene TRBJ1-2; tentative D call: TRBD1 (5 bases). Trimming shortened V by 4 bases and J by 6 bases, and 9 bases separated the two germline ends. This CDR3 has 12 amino acids. Germline lookup yields CDR1 SEHNR and CDR2 FQNEAQ (reference sequence). CDR3 bases: TGTGCCAGCAGCTCGACGGGGCATGGCTACACCTTC. Its translation: CASSSTGHGYTF.

The table lists this clonotype with a few counts. The gene calls are TRBV18 and TRBJ1-6; tentative D call: TRBD1 (5 bases). Germline V gene sequence: CDR1 KGHSH, CDR2 LQKENI. The V and J ends lost 8 bases and 8 bases respectively, with 19 bases between them. The CDR3 has 15 residues. The CDR3 sequence is CASAPGSSTDSPLHF. The CDR3 DNA is TGTGCCAGCGCTCCAGGGAGCTCAACGGATTCACCCCTCCACTTT.

In this sample, this clonotype turned up many times. This chain connects TRBV4-3 to TRBJ2-5; 11 bases are shared with TRBD2. Germline V gene lookup returns CDR1 LGHNA and CDR2 YSLEER. Unmatched junction bases numbered 9, after V lost 4 bases and J lost 5 bases. The length of the CDR3 is 16 residues. The CDR3 sequence: CASSPRLAGSRETQYF. The DNA of the CDR3 is TGCGCCAGCAGCCCCAGACTAGCGGGGTCTAGGGAGACCCAGTACTTC.

The V and J genes are TRBV20-1 and TRBJ2-7; 12 bases agree with TRBD2. Germline V gene data show CDR1 as DFQATT and CDR2 as SNEGSKA (reference sequence). This CDR3 region has 15 residues. With V trimmed by 0 bases and J by 5 bases, 5 bases remained unmatched. This chain's CDR3 is CSARDPSGRGNEQYF. Written as DNA, the CDR3 is TGCAGTGCTAGAGACCCTAGCGGGAGGGGGAACGAGCAGTACTTC.

This clonotype came up many times. This chain connects TRBV2 to TRBJ2-5; D unresolved. CDR1 and CDR2 from the germline V gene are SNHLY and FYNNEI. V lost 9 bases to trimming and J lost 7 bases, with 12 bases between them. The CDR3 extends over 11 amino acids. The CDR3 coding sequence is TGTGCCAGTGGAAGGGAAGGGACCCAGTACTTC. The encoded protein is CASGREGTQYF. Combining the CDR3 with reference TRBV2 and TRBJ2-5 gives the whole variable domain EPEVTQTPSHQVTQMGQEVILRCVPISNHLYFYWYRQILGQKVEFLVSFYNNEISEKSEIFDDQFSVERPDGSNFTLKIRSTKLEDSAMYFCASGREGTQYFGPGTRLLVL.

This clonotype was seen a few times. The chain joins TRBV5-1 to TRBJ1-1, with 10 bases identical to TRBD1. Germline-derived CDR1 and CDR2 are SGHRS and YFSETQ. The CDR3 spans 16 residues. With 3 bases clipped from V and 0 bases from J, the junction kept 5 bases outside the gene matches. CDR3 residues: CASSYGTGEMNTEAFF. CDR3 bases: TGCGCCAGCAGCTACGGGACAGGGGAGATGAACACTGAAGCTTTCTTT.

The sample holds a few counts of this clonotype. The chain recombines TRBV27 with TRBJ2-7, with 14 bases aligning to TRBD2. V trimming: 5 bases; J trimming: 7 bases; junction bases outside the gene matches: 19. This CDR3 has 19 residues. Germline V CDR1 and CDR2: MNHEY, SMNVEV (reference sequence). The CDR3 DNA is TGTGCCAGCAGTAGACTAGCGGGAGGGATGTGGGGCAGAACTAATGAGCAGTACTTC. Translating it yields CASSRLAGGMWGRTNEQYF.

The sample holds a few counts of this clonotype. The chain is built from TRBV21-1 and TRBJ2-2; TRBD1, the D gene given by the table, was not confirmed from the DNA. TRBV21-1 is flagged as a pseudogene. The CDR3 loop spans 17 amino acids. The CDR3: CASSKRYRAVSTGELFF. The CDR3 DNA follows: TGTGCCAGCAGCAAACGCTACAGGGCTGTGAGCACCGGGGAGCTGTTTTTT.

There are a few counts of this clonotype. V and J are TRBV7-2 and TRBJ2-1; D is uncertain. This CDR3 contains 15 residues. Trimming shortened V by 6 bases and J by 4 bases, and 16 bases separated the two germline ends. CDR1 is SGHTA and CDR2 is FQGNSA in the germline V gene. The CDR3 reads CASSSEWSTYNEQFF. The CDR3 DNA reads as TGTGCCAGCAGTTCTGAGTGGTCGACTTACAATGAGCAGTTCTTC. Supplemented by reference TRBV7-2 and TRBJ2-1, the full variable domain reads GAGVSQSPSNKVTEKGKDVELRCDPISGHTALYWYRQSLGQGLEFLIYFQGNSAPDKSGLPSDRFSAERTGGSVSTLTIQRTQQEDSAVYLCASSSEWSTYNEQFFGPGTRLTVL.

CDR3 amino acids: CASSGLAEETQYF. The CDR3 DNA is TGTGCCAGCAGCGGACTAGCGGAAGAGACCCAGTACTTC. The V call is TRBV3-1, the J call TRBJ2-5, with 10 bases that match TRBD2. Germline values: CDR1 LGHDT, CDR2 YNNKEL (reference sequence). Trimming cost V 5 bases and J 3 bases; bases outside gene matches: 0. This CDR3 region has 13 residues.

A few counts support this clonotype. The chain combines TRBV7-9 with TRBJ2-6, with TRBD1 as a possible D gene (6 bases). The ends were cut back, 5 bases at V and 4 bases at J, with 24 bases in the middle. The CDR3 is made up of 19 amino acids. Germline values: CDR1 SEHNR, CDR2 FQNEAQ (reference sequence). The CDR3 region is CASSPKLYNRDFGANVLTF. The CDR3 nucleotides are TGTGCCAGCAGCCCTAAACTTTACAACAGGGATTTCGGGGCCAACGTCCTGACTTTC.

The rearrangement uses TRBV7-3 and TRBJ2-7; D is perhaps TRBD2 (6 bases). Trimming took off 5 bases at V and 5 bases at J, with 13 bases between the two ends. The CDR3 length is 13 residues. Germline lookup yields CDR1 SGHTA and CDR2 FQGTGA. CDR3 protein: CASSALTRDEQYF. Written as DNA, the CDR3 is TGTGCCAGCAGCGCTCTGACTAGGGACGAGCAGTACTTC.

The gene calls are TRBV11-1 and TRBJ2-2; D remains ambiguous. The germline V gene encodes CDR1 SGHAT and CDR2 FQDESV (reference sequence). This CDR3 contains 14 residues. V was shortened by 3 bases and J by 7 bases, with 12 bases between the two germline ends. The CDR3 sequence: CASSFALGLGELFF. The CDR3 DNA reads as TGTGCCAGCAGCTTTGCGTTAGGGCTCGGGGAGCTGTTTTTT.

The CDR3 spells CASSNSLSSYNEQYF. The DNA of the CDR3 is TGTGCCAGCAGTAACAGTCTGAGCTCCTACAATGAGCAGTACTTC. The V call is TRBV6-2 or TRBV6-3, the J call TRBJ2-7; D not resolved. Trimming cost V 5 bases and J 7 bases, with 21 bases left between them. Germline CDR1 reads MNHEY; CDR2 reads SVGEGT. This CDR3 comprises 15 residues.

CDR3 bases: TGTGCCAGCAGTCCCATTAGCGGGAGGATGAACAATGAGCAGTTCTTC. Translating gives CASSPISGRMNNEQFF. This chain links TRBV4-2 with TRBJ2-1, with 10 bases identical to TRBD2. This CDR3 has 16 residues. Unmatched junction bases numbered 10, after V lost 6 bases and J lost 5 bases. Germline CDR1 is LGHNA and CDR2 is YNFKEQ.

V gene TRBV27 combines with J gene TRBJ2-7, with 8 bases matching TRBD1. This CDR3 has 15 amino acids. V lost 6 bases and J lost 0; bases outside the gene matches: 7. Germline-derived CDR1 and CDR2 are MNHEY and SMNVEV (reference sequence). This CDR3 is CASRNYRGDSYEQYF. CDR3 DNA: TGTGCCAGCAGAAACTACAGGGGGGACTCCTACGAGCAGTACTTC.